This TCR beta chain was recovered during a study of cytomegalovirus exposure and HLA in healthy donors. Background on the study: Around 190 million T cells yielded roughly 100 million unique TCR beta sequences, as an earlier analysis found.

The ends lost 4 bases at V and 4 bases at J; junction bases unmatched: 8. Germline V gives CDR1 SGHRS, CDR2 YFSETQ. This CDR3 has 15 residues. It was healthy bone marrow donors who served as donors. With 60 Vbeta and 13 Jbeta primers, the PCR was carried out. TCRdb's copy holds only in-frame clones and misses some; the assay was immunoSEQ multiplex PCR. Counted here are over 100,000 clones, more than 75% occurring once; the ten biggest clones make up approximately 1%. Study-level results: When analyzed later, the rates of TCR association showed variation by HLA locus, with DRB1 the most and HLA-C the fewest.

This clone came up a few times. Antigen specificity is unknown. The TCR comes from a male donor in good health and CMV-seronegative. The chain uses TRBV5-1 and TRBJ2-5; 9 nucleotides match TRBD2. Specimen: PBMCs. The CDR3 protein is CASSIGTSISETQYF. DNA of the CDR3: TGCGCCAGCAGCATCGGGACTAGCATCTCAGAGACCCAGTACTTC.